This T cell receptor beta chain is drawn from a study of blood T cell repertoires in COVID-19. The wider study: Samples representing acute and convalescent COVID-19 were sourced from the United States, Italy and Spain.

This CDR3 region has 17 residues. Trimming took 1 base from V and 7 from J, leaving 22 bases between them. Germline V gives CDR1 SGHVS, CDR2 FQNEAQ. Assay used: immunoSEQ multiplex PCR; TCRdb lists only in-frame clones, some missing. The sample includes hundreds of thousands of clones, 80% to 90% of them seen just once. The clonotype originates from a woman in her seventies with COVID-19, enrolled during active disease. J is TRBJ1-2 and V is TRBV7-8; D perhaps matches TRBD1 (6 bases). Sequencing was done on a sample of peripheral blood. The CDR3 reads CASSLGTPGQTLAGYTF. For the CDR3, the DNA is TGTGCCAGCAGCTTAGGAACGCCGGGACAAACCTTGGCTGGCTACACCTTC.